By its share, the clone carrying this TCR beta chain is medium-sized (0.01 to 0.1%). As handled by the study authors: A classifier for distant metastasis in papillary thyroid cancer was constructed using CDR3 differences observed across clinicopathological groups. TCRdb re-analyzed the PCR reads through MiXCR. TCRdb's processing, not the authors', yielded these V and J calls. The table shows 10,000 to 15,000 clones, with roughly 29% occurring only once. These data belong to a study of metastatic and nonmetastatic thyroid tumors. Background on the study: Comparison of repertoires was carried out across blood and tumor or nodule tissue from malignant and benign thyroid patients.

Treatment of any kind had been given to no patient before thyroid surgery. This CDR3 spans 15 amino acids. V gave up 1 base and J gave up 4 bases; unmatched junction bases: 4. The receptor was isolated from a female donor with papillary thyroid cancer or a benign thyroid nodule (not recorded which). Some clones in this sample may be carry-over from other donors' samples. This rearrangement joins TRBV12-3 or TRBV12-4 to TRBJ2-1; TRBD2 aligns across 7 bases. Sample: tumor tissue. The CDR3 is CASSLESSGYNEQFF. CDR3 DNA: TGTGCCAGCAGTTTAGAGTCTAGCGGTTACAATGAGCAGTTCTTC.